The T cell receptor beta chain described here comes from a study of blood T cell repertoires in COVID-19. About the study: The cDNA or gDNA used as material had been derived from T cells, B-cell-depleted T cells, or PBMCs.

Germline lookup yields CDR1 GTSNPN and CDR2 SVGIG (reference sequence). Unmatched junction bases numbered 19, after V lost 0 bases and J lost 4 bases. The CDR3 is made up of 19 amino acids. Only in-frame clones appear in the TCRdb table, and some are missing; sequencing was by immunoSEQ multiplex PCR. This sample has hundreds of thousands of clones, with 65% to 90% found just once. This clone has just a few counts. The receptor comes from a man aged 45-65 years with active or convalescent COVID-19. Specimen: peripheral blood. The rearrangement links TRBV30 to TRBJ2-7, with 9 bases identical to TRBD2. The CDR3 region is CAWSVLRGRAGGPLYEQYF. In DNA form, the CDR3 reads TGTGCCTGGAGTGTACTCAGGGGACGGGCGGGAGGGCCACTATACGAGCAGTACTTC.